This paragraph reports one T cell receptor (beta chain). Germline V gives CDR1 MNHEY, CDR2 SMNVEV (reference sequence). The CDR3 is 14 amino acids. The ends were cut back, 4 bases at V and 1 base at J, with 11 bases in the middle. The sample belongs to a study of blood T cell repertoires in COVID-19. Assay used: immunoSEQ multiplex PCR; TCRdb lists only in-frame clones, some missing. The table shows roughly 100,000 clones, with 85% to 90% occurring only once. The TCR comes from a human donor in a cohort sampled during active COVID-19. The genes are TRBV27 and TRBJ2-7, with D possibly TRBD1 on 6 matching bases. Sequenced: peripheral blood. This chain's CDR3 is CASSSLDSSYEQYF. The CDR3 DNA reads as TGTGCCAGCAGTTCTTTGGACAGTTCCTACGAGCAGTACTTC.